This T cell receptor (beta chain) is from a study of control samples from healthy donors and cancer patients. V was trimmed by 4 bases and J by 2 bases, leaving 9 bases between them. CDR1 is LGHNA, CDR2 YSLEER, per germline. The CDR3 covers 13 residues. Produced via immunoSEQ multiplex PCR; TCRdb's table is partial and in-frame only. The table records under 200,000 clones, over 85% of them present only once. The V and J genes are TRBV4-3 and TRBJ2-7; tentative D call: TRBD1 (5 bases). Sequencing was done on a sample of blood. The source of this sequence is a woman between 40 and 55 years old in good health. In DNA, the CDR3 is TGCGCCAGCAGCCGACAGACCGCCTACGAGCAGTACTTC. This sequence encodes CASSRQTAYEQYF.